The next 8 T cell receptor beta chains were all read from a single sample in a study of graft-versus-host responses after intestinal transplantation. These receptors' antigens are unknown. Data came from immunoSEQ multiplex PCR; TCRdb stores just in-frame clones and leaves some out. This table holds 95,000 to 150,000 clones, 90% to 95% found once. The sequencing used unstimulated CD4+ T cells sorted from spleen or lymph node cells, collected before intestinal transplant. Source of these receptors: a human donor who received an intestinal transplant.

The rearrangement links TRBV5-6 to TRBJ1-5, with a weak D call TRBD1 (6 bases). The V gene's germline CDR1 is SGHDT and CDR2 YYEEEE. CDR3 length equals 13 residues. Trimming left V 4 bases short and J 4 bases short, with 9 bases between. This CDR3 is CASSGGLNQPQHF. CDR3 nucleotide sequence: TGTGCCAGCAGCGGGGGGCTGAATCAGCCCCAGCATTTT.

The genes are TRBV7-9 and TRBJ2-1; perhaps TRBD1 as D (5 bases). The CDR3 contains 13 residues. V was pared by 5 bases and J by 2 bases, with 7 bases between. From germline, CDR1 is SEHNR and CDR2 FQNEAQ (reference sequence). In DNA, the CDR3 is TGTGCCAGCAGCGGGGCCCCCTACAATGAGCAGTTCTTC. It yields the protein CASSGAPYNEQFF.

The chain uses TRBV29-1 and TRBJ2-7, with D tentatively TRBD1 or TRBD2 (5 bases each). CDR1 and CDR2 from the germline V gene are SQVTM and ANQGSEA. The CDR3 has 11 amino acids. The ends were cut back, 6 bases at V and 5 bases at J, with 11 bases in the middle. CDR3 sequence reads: CSVGTSHEQYF. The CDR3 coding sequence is TGCAGCGTGGGGACCTCTCACGAGCAGTACTTC.

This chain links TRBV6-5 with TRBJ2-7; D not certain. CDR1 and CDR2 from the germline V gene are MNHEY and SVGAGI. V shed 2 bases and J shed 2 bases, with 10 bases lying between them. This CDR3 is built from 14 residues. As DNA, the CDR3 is TGTGCCAGCAGTTACACCAGGTTAACCTACGAGCAGTACTTC. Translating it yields CASSYTRLTYEQYF.

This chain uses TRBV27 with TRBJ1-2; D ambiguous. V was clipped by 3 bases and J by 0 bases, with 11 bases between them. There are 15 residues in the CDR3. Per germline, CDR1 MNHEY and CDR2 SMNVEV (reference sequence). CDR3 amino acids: CASSFRASPNYGYTF. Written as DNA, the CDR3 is TGTGCCAGCAGTTTTCGGGCCAGTCCTAACTATGGCTACACCTTC.

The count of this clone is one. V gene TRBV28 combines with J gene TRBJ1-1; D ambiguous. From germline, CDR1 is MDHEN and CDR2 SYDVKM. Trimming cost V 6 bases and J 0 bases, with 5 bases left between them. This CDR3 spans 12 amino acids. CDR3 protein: CASRTVNTEAFF. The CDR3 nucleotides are TGTGCCAGCAGGACGGTGAACACTGAAGCTTTCTTT.

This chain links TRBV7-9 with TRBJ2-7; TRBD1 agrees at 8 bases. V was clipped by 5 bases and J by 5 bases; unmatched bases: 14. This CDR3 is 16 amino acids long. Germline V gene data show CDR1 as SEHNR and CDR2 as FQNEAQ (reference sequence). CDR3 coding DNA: TGTGCCAGCAGCCGAAGGGCCGCGGGACAGGAGGACGAGCAGTACTTC. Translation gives CASSRRAAGQEDEQYF.

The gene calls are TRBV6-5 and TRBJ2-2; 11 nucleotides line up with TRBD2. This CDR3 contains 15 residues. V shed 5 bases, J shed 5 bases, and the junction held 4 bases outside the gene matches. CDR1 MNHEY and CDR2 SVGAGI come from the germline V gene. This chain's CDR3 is CASSLRTSGTGELFF. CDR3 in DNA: TGTGCCAGCAGTCTACGGACTAGCGGGACCGGGGAGCTGTTTTTT.